The TCR beta chain under discussion was sequenced for a study of read filtering for tumor transcriptome and immune sequencing (dated by TCRdb to about 2020). For the wider study: Of the patients in the cohort, about 17 were male and some 15 were female, and their mean age was about 70 years, with a range of about 47 to 80. Per sample, about 3.5 to 10.27 million TCR-region mapped reads were obtained with IR-seq, compared with only about 80 to 1273 with RNA-seq. After DNase treatment, whole-transcriptome libraries were prepared with the TruSeq RNA Access Library Prep Kit. By revised international staging, eight or nine patients were R-ISS I, 16 were R-ISS II and 6 or 7 were R-ISS III. One of the main goals was to work out a read-filtering strategy for immune repertoire data, in particular whether clonotypes backed by only a single read should be removed. TCR repertoires obtained by targeted immune repertoire sequencing and by bulk whole-transcriptome sequencing performed on the same bone marrow samples were compared.

TCR libraries were constructed from 400 to 500 ng RNA using the Immunoverse kit, and molecular barcoded adaptors covering alpha/delta and beta/gamma chains were employed. TCR library preparation was performed with the same RNA that was used for transcriptome sequencing. TCR libraries were sequenced on an Illumina HiSeq 4000 with 2 x 150 cycles. In the authors' own workflow: With MiXCR, TCR reads were aligned to human V, D, J and C references and assembled into CDR3 clonotypes, with quality filtering and error correction included. The tcR package in R was used to analyze clonotype counts and gene usage diversity. Raw mapping reads were checked after the RNA-seq reads had been mapped by STAR aligner version 2.5.3a onto the human GRCh37 genome. IR-seq fastq files were randomly downsampled with Seqtk 1.3 to test the effect of sequencing depth on detected clonotypes. TCRdb reran the public reads through fastp at Q25 and MiXCR, keeping productive beta chains. Rows are combined by CDR3 protein, so each entry shows the most common genes and DNA. The V and J calls and clone size come from TCRdb's table, not from the authors' own analysis. The sample contains nearly 60,000 distinct CDR3 sequences, approximately 13% of them found a single time. The top ten clonotypes cover about a sixth of the sample.

The CDR3 covers 15 residues, taking in both the cysteine and the phenylalanine. Just CDR3 DNA is preserved here, 45 bases in frame from base 1. Based on the germline V gene (reference sequence), the CDR1 and CDR2 sequences are GTSNPN and SVGIG. V was cut back by 4 bases and J by 2 bases, leaving a gap of 15 bases between them. Comment on this clonotype: Its antigen is not yet known. Base qualities are not provided; no much larger clone lies one nucleotide away.

On the study overall, not on this receptor specifically: IR-seq captured clonotypes at much higher depth and more reliably than RNA-seq, and smaller IR-seq throughput sufficed to identify most shared clonotypes. The correlation between IR-seq and RNA-seq shared clonotype proportions was increased by removal of single-read clonotypes. The sorted CD138-negative fraction was composed of a mixed bone marrow immune population rather than of purified T cells. In IR-seq, roughly four fifths of clonotypes but roughly 4% of total reads were represented by single-read clonotypes, whereas in RNA-seq, 74.6% of clonotypes and roughly 44% of reads were represented by single-read clonotypes.

Bone marrow was sampled from every patient at the time of active disease. Ficoll-Hypaque density gradient centrifugation was used to isolate the bone marrow mononuclear cells. CD138-negative cells were obtained by negative selection after labeling with CD138 magnetic microbeads on a MACS separator, removing myeloma plasma cells. Flow cytometry with CD138 antibodies on an Attune NxT was used to check how pure the isolated cells were. Total RNA was extracted with TRIzol reagent and quantified with a NanoDrop spectrophotometer. For each patient, paired RNA-seq and IR-seq were run on the CD138-negative bone marrow sample from that patient.

The receptor's source is a donor older than 35 with multiple myeloma. Sequencing was done on a sample of a population of CD138-negative cells sorted from bone marrow. What this sample's cell subset or site label stands for: bone marrow mononuclear cells depleted of CD138+ plasma/myeloma cells by negative magnetic selection. This receptor chain uses TRBV30 and TRBJ1-5, and perhaps TRBD1 as D gene, on 6 matching bases. The CDR3 region reads CAWNVGAGGNQPQHF. The DNA is as follows: TGTGCCTGGAATGTGGGGGCAGGGGGCAATCAGCCCCAGCATTTT. The entire variable domain, with the stretches around the CDR3 drawn from the reference TRBV30 and TRBJ1-5 proteins, is SQTIHQWPATLVQPVGSPLSLECTVEGTSNPNLYWYRQAAGRGLQLLFYSVGIGQISSEVPQNLSASRPQDRQFILSSKKLLLSDSGFYLCAWNVGAGGNQPQHFGDGTRLSIL.